The 15 T cell receptor beta chains reported below all come from one sample, sequenced in a study of regulatory T cells in long-lasting Graves disease. With iRepertoire HTBI primers and Arm-PCR of CDR3 regions, TCR beta libraries were built. TCRdb processed the multiplex PCR reads anew with MiXCR; each CDR3 protein has one entry. Among about 470,000 distinct CDR3 sequences, about 15% were seen once, and the ten largest hold about a sixth. Time point here: newly diagnosed GD, antithyroid drugs for less than 3 months. PBMC-extracted RNA yielded the TCR library. This sample was also put to use in a study of T cells in Graves' hyperthyroidism and ophthalmopathy.

This specimen was peripheral blood mononuclear cells (PBMCs), taken at new diagnosis, from a patient treated with antithyroid drugs. The receptor set was obtained from a woman aged 25 to 45 with Graves disease.

In this sample, this clonotype turned up many times. The rearrangement uses TRBV6-9 and TRBJ1-2; D unclear. The CDR3 consists of 16 residues. V was clipped by 3 bases and J by 3 bases, with 17 bases between them. Germline CDR1 is MNHGY and CDR2 is SVAAGI. The CDR3 is CASSYVQRLSYYGYTF. The CDR3 bases are TGTGCCAGCAGTTACGTCCAGCGACTATCCTACTATGGCTACACCTTC.

This clonotype showed up many times. The J gene is TRBJ2-1, the V gene TRBV7-9; 8 nucleotides line up with TRBD2. The length of the CDR3 is 18 residues. J was trimmed by 3 bases and V by 1 base; bases with no gene match: 11. Germline CDR1 reads SEHNR; CDR2 reads FQNEAQ (reference sequence). CDR3 coding DNA: TGTGCCAGCAGCTTAGTCGGGACTAGTGAAGGAGTCTACAATGAGCAGTTCTTC. Amino acids: CASSLVGTSEGVYNEQFF.

This chain uses TRBV9 with TRBJ1-6, with D perhaps TRBD1 (5 bases). The V end was cut by 0 bases, the J end by 7 bases, with 11 bases between. This CDR3 has 15 residues. CDR1 and CDR2 (germline): SGDLS, YYNGEE. The CDR3 protein is CASSVVGEGNSPLHF. The CDR3, as DNA: TGTGCCAGCAGCGTAGTAGGGGAGGGAAATTCACCCCTCCACTTT.

This clonotype was observed a few times. At one end, the junction sequence differs from germline, possibly due to a read error. The rearrangement uses TRBV3-1 and TRBJ2-1; TRBD2 might be the D (5 bases). Germline V lookup: CDR1 LGHDT, CDR2 YNNKEL (reference sequence). The CDR3 runs 14 residues. The DNA of the CDR3 is TGTGCCAGCAGCCCTACGGCTCTCGGGAATGAGCAGGTCTTC. Translation gives CASSPTALGNEQVF.

Concerning this clonotype: A far larger clone is one base from this, pointing to a likely read error. The chain joins TRBV11-1 to TRBJ2-4, with D perhaps TRBD2 (6 bases). The V gene's germline CDR1 is SGHAT and CDR2 FQDESV (reference sequence). The V and J ends lost 0 bases and 13 bases respectively, with 19 bases between them. The CDR3 extends over 15 amino acids. CDR3 coding DNA: TGTGCCAGCAGCTTAGCACGACCGGGAGTTCAGGAGCAGTACTTC. This encodes CASSLARPGVQEQYF.

This chain uses TRBV19 with TRBJ2-3, with 7 bases matching TRBD2. The CDR3 is 14 residues long. CDR1 is LNHDA and CDR2 is SQIVND in the germline V gene (reference sequence). V trimming: 7 bases; J trimming: 1 base; junction bases outside the gene matches: 5. The CDR3 DNA reads as TGTGCCAGTAAAACGAGCGGGGGCACAGATACGCAGTATTTT. It encodes CASKTSGGTDTQYF.

The genes are TRBV24-1 and TRBJ2-1; D gene uncertain. Germline lookup yields CDR1 KGHDR and CDR2 SFDVKD. Trimming pared 1 base from V and 8 bases from J, leaving 8 bases between. CDR3 length: 13 amino acids. This chain's CDR3 is CATSDLAIDEQFF. As DNA, the CDR3 is TGTGCCACCAGTGATTTAGCGATCGATGAGCAGTTCTTC.

Only a few counts were recorded for this clonotype. V and J are TRBV4-1 and TRBJ2-5, with D uncertain. From germline, CDR1 is MGHRA and CDR2 YSYEKL. The CDR3 is made up of 12 amino acids. V lost 3 bases and J lost 5, with 7 bases in between. This CDR3 reads CASSHSRETQYF. CDR3 bases: TGCGCCAGCAGCCACTCGAGGGAGACCCAGTACTTC.

On this clonotype itself: A much bigger clone sits one base away, suggesting this may be a read error. The V gene is TRBV6-5, the J gene TRBJ1-4; D may be TRBD1 (6 bases). This CDR3 contains 15 residues. V was trimmed by 1 base and J by 3 bases, leaving 9 bases between them. The germline CDR1 and CDR2 sequences are MNHEY and SVGAGI. For the CDR3, the DNA is TGTGCCAGCAGTTACTTCAAGGGGGCTAATGAAAAACTGTTTTTT. It is translated as CASSYFKGANEKLFF.

This clonotype was found many times. The chain carries TRBV29-1 and TRBJ1-2, with a weak D call TRBD1 (5 bases). The CDR3 runs 13 residues. The V end lost 8 bases, the J end lost 8 bases, and 21 bases lay between the germline ends. In germline, CDR1 is SQVTM, CDR2 ANQGSEA. CDR3 coding DNA: TGCAGCACAAGTGTACCCGGGGGAATGGGCTACACCTTC. This translates into CSTSVPGGMGYTF.

This clonotype has only a few counts. The gene calls are TRBV6-1 and TRBJ2-1; 14 bases agree with TRBD2. Looked up from germline, CDR1 is MNHNS and CDR2 is SASEGT. CDR3 length equals 19 residues. V gave up 8 bases and J gave up 8 bases; unmatched junction bases: 20. CDR3 sequence reads: CASGFEIPRTSGRIDEQFF. The CDR3 DNA follows: TGTGCCAGCGGGTTCGAAATCCCTCGGACTAGCGGGAGGATAGATGAGCAGTTCTTC.

This clonotype was recorded at least ten times. This chain joins TRBV7-2 and TRBJ2-5; D might be TRBD2 (5 bases). The V gene lost 4 bases and the J gene lost 0 bases, with 6 bases spanning the gap. Germline CDR1 is SGHTA and CDR2 is FQGNSA. The CDR3 has 13 residues. This chain's CDR3 is CASSSDYQETQYF. The CDR3 DNA reads as TGTGCCAGCAGCTCGGACTACCAAGAGACCCAGTACTTC.

In nucleotides, the CDR3 is TGTGCCAGCAGTTACGGGACAGATACCAACTATGGCTACACCTTC. Its translation is CASSYGTDTNYGYTF. The rearrangement uses TRBV6-2 or TRBV6-3 and TRBJ1-2; 7 nucleotides agree with TRBD1. After removal of 2 bases from V and 2 bases from J, the junction contained 5 bases not matched to a gene. Germline V gives CDR1 MNHEY, CDR2 SVGEGT. The CDR3 is made up of 15 amino acids.

This clonotype was picked up many times. Here the CDR3 reads CASSLVGNYNEQFF. The CDR3 DNA sequence: TGCGCCAGCAGCTTGGTTGGGAACTACAATGAGCAGTTCTTC. The V and J genes are TRBV5-1 and TRBJ2-1; no clear D gene. This CDR3 is 14 amino acids long. The ends were cut back, 0 bases at V and 3 bases at J, with 7 bases in the middle. CDR1 is SGHRS and CDR2 is YFSETQ in the germline V gene.

This clonotype was observed a handful of times. The chain uses TRBV2 and TRBJ2-4; 12 bases are a match to TRBD2. In germline, CDR1 is SNHLY, CDR2 FYNNEI. The CDR3 has 18 amino acids. The trim removed 2 bases at V and 1 base at J, leaving 6 bases unmatched. The DNA of the CDR3 is TGTGCCAGCAGTGAAAGACTAGCGGGAGAAAGGGCCAAAAACATTCAGTACTTC. Translation: CASSERLAGERAKNIQYF.